These 17 T cell receptor beta chains originate from one sample sequenced in a study of blood T cell repertoires in COVID-19. Method: immunoSEQ multiplex PCR; TCRdb's copy keeps in-frame clones and lacks some. The sample records over 200,000 clones, 84% being singletons. The sample taken for sequencing was PBMCs or T cells enriched from blood (not recorded which). These receptors all stem from a man aged 60 to 69 who had recovered from COVID-19.

Comment on this clone: Other nucleotide sequences from this sample produce the same CDR3. The chain recombines TRBV27 with TRBJ2-1; 7 nucleotides line up with TRBD1. V shed 4 bases, J shed 4 bases, and the junction held 7 bases outside the gene matches. CDR1 and CDR2 from the germline V gene are MNHEY and SMNVEV (reference sequence). This CDR3 is 15 amino acids long. The CDR3 spells CASSSRTGAYNEQFF. The CDR3 DNA reads as TGTGCCAGCAGTTCCAGGACAGGAGCTTACAATGAGCAGTTCTTC.

This rearrangement joins TRBV6-5 to TRBJ2-1; TRBD2 aligns across 15 bases. The ends lost 0 bases at V and 10 bases at J; junction bases unmatched: 4. The CDR3 is 16 amino acids. CDR1 MNHEY and CDR2 SVGAGI come from the germline V gene. CDR3 DNA: TGTGCCAGCAGTTACTCCCGGACTAGCGGGGGGGAGGAGCAGTTCTTC. It specifies CASSYSRTSGGEEQFF.

As concerns this clone: One end of the junction is discordant with germline, which a read error may explain. The rearrangement uses TRBV7-7 and TRBJ2-2, with no clear D. The germline gives CDR1 SSHAT, CDR2 FNYEAQ (reference sequence). This CDR3 spans 14 amino acids. This CDR3 is CASSLRPNTGELFF. CDR3 in DNA: TGTGCTAGCAGCTTGAGGCCGAACACCGGGGAGCTGTTTTTT.

This chain connects TRBV18 to TRBJ1-6, with D unresolved. V dropped 2 bases and J dropped 0 bases, with 8 bases sitting between them. In germline, CDR1 is KGHSH, CDR2 LQKENI. The length of the CDR3 is 16 residues. The CDR3 DNA reads as TGTGCCAGCTCACCAGGTCCGAGCTCCTATAATTCACCCCTCCACTTT. Translating gives CASSPGPSSYNSPLHF.

The rearrangement uses TRBV7-9 and TRBJ2-7; 8 bases match TRBD1. Trimming at V came to 1 base and at J to 4 bases, leaving 3 bases not matched to a gene. This CDR3 region has 14 residues. CDR1 is SEHNR and CDR2 is FQNEAQ in the germline V gene (reference sequence). Written as DNA, the CDR3 is TGTGCCAGCAGCTTAGACAGGGGGGCTTACGAGCAGTACTTC. Residues: CASSLDRGAYEQYF.

V is TRBV5-6 and J is TRBJ1-1; D is uncertain. This CDR3 region has 13 residues. Trimming pared 4 bases from V and 3 bases from J, leaving 10 bases between. The germline V gene encodes CDR1 SGHDT and CDR2 YYEEEE. The CDR3 spells CASSVGLYTEAFF. In DNA, the CDR3 is TGTGCCAGCAGCGTGGGTCTCTACACTGAAGCTTTCTTT.

The chain is built from TRBV5-6 and TRBJ1-6, with TRBD1 matching 10 bases. CDR3 length: 15 amino acids. V dropped 4 bases and J dropped 5; count of bases not matched to a gene: 3. Germline V gene sequence: CDR1 SGHDT, CDR2 YYEEEE. CDR3: CASSEGTGDNSPLHF. In nucleotides, the CDR3 is TGTGCCAGCAGCGAGGGGACAGGGGATAATTCACCCCTCCACTTT.

The V and J genes are TRBV2 and TRBJ1-2; D unresolved. The CDR3 runs 15 residues. Per the germline V gene, CDR1 is SNHLY and CDR2 is FYNNEI. The germline V and J ends were trimmed by 4 bases and 0 bases, with 12 bases remaining between them. The CDR3 coding sequence is TGTGCCAGCAGTGGAGGGAGTAAGGCTAACTATGGCTACACCTTC. It encodes CASSGGSKANYGYTF.

This chain uses TRBV29-1 with TRBJ2-2; D remains unclear. CDR1 is SQVTM and CDR2 is ANQGSEA in the germline V gene. Trimming removed 3 bases from V and 3 bases from J, with 8 bases in between. CDR3 length: 13 amino acids. The CDR3 here is CSVDKQDTGELFF. The CDR3, as DNA: TGCAGCGTTGATAAACAAGACACCGGGGAGCTGTTTTTT.

The rearrangement joins TRBV7-8 to TRBJ2-2; TRBD2 matches at 9 bases. CDR3 size: 16 residues. V was clipped by 5 bases and J by 2 bases; unmatched bases: 6. Germline V lookup: CDR1 SGHVS, CDR2 FQNEAQ. CDR3 loop: CASSVGSGGNTGELFF. In nucleotides, the CDR3 is TGTGCCAGCAGCGTCGGTAGCGGGGGAAACACCGGGGAGCTGTTTTTT.

The chain recombines TRBV2 with TRBJ2-5; D may be TRBD1 (6 bases). The length of the CDR3 is 13 residues. The germline V gene encodes CDR1 SNHLY and CDR2 FYNNEI. V dropped 2 bases and J dropped 5 bases, with 9 bases sitting between them. The CDR3 here is CASSEQGRETQYF. The CDR3 DNA sequence: TGTGCCAGCAGTGAACAGGGGCGGGAGACCCAGTACTTC.

This chain uses TRBV10-3 with TRBJ1-2; D might be TRBD1 (6 bases). V lost 10 bases to trimming and J lost 4 bases, with 16 bases between them. Germline-derived CDR1 and CDR2 are ENHRY and SYGVKD. The CDR3 runs to 13 residues. The CDR3 sequence: CAKPTGLGYGYTF. The CDR3 DNA reads TGTGCCAAGCCGACAGGACTAGGCTATGGCTACACCTTC.

This rearrangement joins TRBV7-9 to TRBJ2-5, with D possibly TRBD1 on 6 matching bases. Germline V gives CDR1 SEHNR, CDR2 FQNEAQ (reference sequence). The CDR3 has 14 residues. V lost 6 bases and J 2 bases, leaving 13 bases between the germline ends. This chain's CDR3 is CASSIGTTQETQYF. CDR3 DNA sequence: TGTGCCAGCAGTATCGGGACAACTCAAGAGACCCAGTACTTC. The entire variable domain, with the rest obtained from reference TRBV7-9 and TRBJ2-5, is as follows: DTGVSQNPRHKITKRGQNVTFRCDPISEHNRLYWYRQTLGQGPEFLTYFQNEAQLEKSRLLSDRFSAERPKGSFSTLEIQRTEQGDSAMYLCASSIGTTQETQYFGPGTRLLVL.

A few counts support this clone. The chain joins TRBV11-3 to TRBJ2-1, with 10 bases lining up with TRBD1. After removal of 3 bases from V and 9 bases from J, the junction contained 5 bases not matched to a gene. Germline CDR1 SGHNT, CDR2 YENEEA. The CDR3 contains 14 residues. The CDR3 DNA reads TGTGCCAGCAGCTTGGGACAGGGGAGCCGTGAGCAGTTCTTC. Protein product: CASSLGQGSREQFF. Full variable domain (remainder filled in from reference TRBV11-3 and TRBJ2-1): EAGVVQSPRYKIIEKKQPVAFWCNPISGHNTLYWYLQNLGQGPELLIRYENEEAVDDSQLPKDRFSAERLKGVDSTLKIQPAELGDSAVYLCASSLGQGSREQFFGPGTRLTVL.

The rearrangement links TRBV2 to TRBJ2-7, with 8 bases aligning to TRBD1. Per the germline V gene, CDR1 is SNHLY and CDR2 is FYNNEI. V gave up 2 bases and J gave up 3 bases; unmatched junction bases: 6. The CDR3 has 15 amino acids. The CDR3 loop is CASSEWSGGIYEQYF. In DNA, the CDR3 is TGTGCCAGCAGTGAATGGTCAGGGGGCATCTACGAGCAGTACTTC.

The genes are TRBV7-2 and TRBJ1-1, with unresolved D. V lost 1 base to trimming and J lost 6 bases, with 9 bases between them. CDR1 and CDR2 from the germline V gene are SGHTA and FQGNSA. CDR3 length: 13 amino acids. In nucleotides, the CDR3 is TGTGCCAGCAGCTTAGGGGCATTTCCTGAAGCTTTCTTT. Its protein product is CASSLGAFPEAFF.

The genes are TRBV7-8 and TRBJ1-4; possible D gene TRBD1, 6 bases. Deletions cut 5 bases from V and 6 bases from J, with 19 bases between. CDR3 length: 16 amino acids. Per germline, CDR1 SGHVS and CDR2 FQNEAQ. Here the CDR3 reads CASSQGAGGADEKLFF. The CDR3 region has the DNA TGTGCCAGCAGCCAAGGGGCGGGGGGCGCGGATGAAAAACTGTTTTTT.